The source of this TCR beta chain is a study of regulatory T cells in long-lasting Graves disease. Regarding the study as a whole: TRBV28, TRBJ1-2 and TRBJ2-5 were segments that persistent disease favored.

V lost 4 bases to trimming and J lost 0 bases, with 25 bases between them. This CDR3 is 19 amino acids long. Germline V gene data show CDR1 as MRHNA and CDR2 as SNTAGT. Indicated time point: newly diagnosed GD, antithyroid drugs for less than 3 months. After RNA was extracted from PBMCs, the TCR library was made from it. Assembly of TCR beta libraries relied on iRepertoire HTBI primers together with Arm-PCR of CDR3 regions. MiXCR was run by TCRdb on the multiplex PCR reads, yielding one entry per CDR3 protein. This table has 320,000 or so distinct CDR3 sequences, over 15% appearing once. This clonotype was seen only a few times. The antigen is undetermined.

V is TRBV6-4 and J is TRBJ2-7, with a possible D match to TRBD2 (7 bases). The source of this sequence is a female donor with Graves disease. Material: peripheral blood mononuclear cells (PBMCs), obtained at new diagnosis, from a patient treated with antithyroid drugs. CDR3 DNA: TGTGCCAGCAGTGTCCCCTGGGGGGGGCGCGAATGGAGCTCCTACGAGCAGTACTTC. This sequence encodes CASSVPWGGREWSSYEQYF.